This TCR beta chain emerged from a study of STAT5B mutations in CD4+ large granular lymphocyte leukemia. This clone was observed a few times. The antigen remains unidentified. Trimming took 0 bases from V and 3 from J, leaving 8 bases between them. The germline gives CDR1 WSHSY, CDR2 SAAADI. There are 14 residues in the CDR3. Some clones are missing from TCRdb's copy, which holds only in-frame ones; the method was immunoSEQ multiplex PCR. The sample includes roughly 30,000 clones, approximately 70% of them seen just once. Whole-study findings and limits: Patient CD4-sorted repertoires looked more clonal than healthy CD4+ repertoires, even without putative leukemic clones.

The clonotype comes from a human donor in good health. The chain couples TRBV10-2 to TRBJ1-2, with a tentative D call TRBD1 (5 bases). The sequenced material came from CD4+ T cells from blood buffy coats. CDR3 loop: CASSESGGDYGYTF. DNA of the CDR3: TGCGCCAGCAGTGAGTCGGGGGGTGACTATGGCTACACCTTC.